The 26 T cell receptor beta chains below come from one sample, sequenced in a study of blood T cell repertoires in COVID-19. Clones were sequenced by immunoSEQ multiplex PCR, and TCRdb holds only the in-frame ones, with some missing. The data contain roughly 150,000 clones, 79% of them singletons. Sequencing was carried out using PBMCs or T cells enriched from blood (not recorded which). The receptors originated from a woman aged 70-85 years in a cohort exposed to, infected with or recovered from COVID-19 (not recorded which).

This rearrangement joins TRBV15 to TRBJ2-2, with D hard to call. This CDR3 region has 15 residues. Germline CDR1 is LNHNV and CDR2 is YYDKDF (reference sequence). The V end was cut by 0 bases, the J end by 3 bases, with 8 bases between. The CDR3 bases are TGTGCCACCAGCAGAGATCGCGTCCACACCGGGGAGCTGTTTTTT. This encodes CATSRDRVHTGELFF.

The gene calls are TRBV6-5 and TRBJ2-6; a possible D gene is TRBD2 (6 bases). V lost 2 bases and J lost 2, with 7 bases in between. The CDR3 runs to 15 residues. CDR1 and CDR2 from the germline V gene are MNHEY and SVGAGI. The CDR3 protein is CASSYGTAGANVLTF. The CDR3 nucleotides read TGTGCCAGCAGTTACGGGACTGCTGGGGCCAACGTCCTGACTTTC.

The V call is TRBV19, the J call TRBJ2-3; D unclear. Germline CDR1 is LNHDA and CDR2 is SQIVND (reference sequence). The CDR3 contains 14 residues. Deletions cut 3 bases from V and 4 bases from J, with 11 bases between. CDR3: CASSIQVSADTQYF. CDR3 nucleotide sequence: TGTGCCAGTAGTATTCAAGTATCGGCAGATACGCAGTATTTT.

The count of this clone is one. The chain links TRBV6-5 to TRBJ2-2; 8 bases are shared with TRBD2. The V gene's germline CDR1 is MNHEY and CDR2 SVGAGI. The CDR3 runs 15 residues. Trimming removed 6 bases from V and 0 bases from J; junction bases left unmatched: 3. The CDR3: CASRGSGTNTGELFF. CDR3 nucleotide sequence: TGTGCCAGCAGGGGTAGCGGGACGAACACCGGGGAGCTGTTTTTT.

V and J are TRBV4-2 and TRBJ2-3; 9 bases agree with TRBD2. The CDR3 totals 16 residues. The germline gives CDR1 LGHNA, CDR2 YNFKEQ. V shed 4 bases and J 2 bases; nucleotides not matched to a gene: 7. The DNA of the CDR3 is TGTGCCAGCAGCCCCGGGCTAGCGGGAAACACAGATACGCAGTATTTT. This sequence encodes CASSPGLAGNTDTQYF.

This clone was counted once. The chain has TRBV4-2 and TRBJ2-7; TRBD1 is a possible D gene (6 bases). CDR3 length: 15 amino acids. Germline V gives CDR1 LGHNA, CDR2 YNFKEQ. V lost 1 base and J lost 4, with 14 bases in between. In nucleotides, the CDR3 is TGTGCCAGCAGCCAAGTTAGGACAGCAGCATACGAGCAGTACTTC. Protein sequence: CASSQVRTAAYEQYF.

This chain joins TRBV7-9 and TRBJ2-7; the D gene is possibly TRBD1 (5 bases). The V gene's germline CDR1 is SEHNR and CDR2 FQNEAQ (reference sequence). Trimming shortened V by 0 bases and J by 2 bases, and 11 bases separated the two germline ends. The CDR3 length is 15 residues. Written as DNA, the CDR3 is TGTGCCAGCAGCTTAGCGCGTGGGGCTACCTACGAGCAGTACTTC. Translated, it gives CASSLARGATYEQYF.

CDR3 residues: CASSAGTSGAYEQYF. CDR3 in DNA: TGTGCCAGCTCAGCCGGGACTAGCGGGGCCTACGAGCAGTACTTC. J is TRBJ2-7 and V is TRBV18, with 13 bases identical to TRBD2. The J segment lost 2 bases and the V segment lost 5 bases, leaving 3 bases of the junction unmatched. Germline V gives CDR1 KGHSH, CDR2 LQKENI. The CDR3 spans 15 residues.

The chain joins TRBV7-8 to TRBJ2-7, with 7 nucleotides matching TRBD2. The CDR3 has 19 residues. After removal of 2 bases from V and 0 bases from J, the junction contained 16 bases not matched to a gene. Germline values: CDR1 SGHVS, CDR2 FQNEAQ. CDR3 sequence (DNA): TGTGCCAGCAGCTTACTGTCTAGCGGCCCGTTAAGTAGCTCCTACGAGCAGTACTTC. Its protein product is CASSLLSSGPLSSSYEQYF.

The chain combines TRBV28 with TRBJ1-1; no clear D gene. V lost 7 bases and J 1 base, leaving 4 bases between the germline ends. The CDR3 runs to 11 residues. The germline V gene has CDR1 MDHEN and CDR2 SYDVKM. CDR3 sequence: CASKANTEAFF. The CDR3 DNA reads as TGTGCCAGCAAAGCGAACACTGAAGCTTTCTTT.

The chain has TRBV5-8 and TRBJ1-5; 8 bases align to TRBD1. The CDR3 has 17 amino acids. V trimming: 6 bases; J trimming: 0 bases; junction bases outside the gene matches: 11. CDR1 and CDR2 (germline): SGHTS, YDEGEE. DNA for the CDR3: TGTGCCAGCATCCTCAAGACAGGGGTTTATAGCAATCAGCCCCAGCATTTT. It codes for CASILKTGVYSNQPQHF.

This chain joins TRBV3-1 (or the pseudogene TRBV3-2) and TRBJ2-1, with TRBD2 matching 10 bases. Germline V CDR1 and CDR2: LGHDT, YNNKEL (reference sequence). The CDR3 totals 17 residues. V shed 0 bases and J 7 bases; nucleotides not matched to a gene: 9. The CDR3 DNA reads TGTGCCAGCAGCCAAGATCTAAAGCGGGAGGGCCGGAATGAGCAGTTCTTC. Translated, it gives CASSQDLKREGRNEQFF.

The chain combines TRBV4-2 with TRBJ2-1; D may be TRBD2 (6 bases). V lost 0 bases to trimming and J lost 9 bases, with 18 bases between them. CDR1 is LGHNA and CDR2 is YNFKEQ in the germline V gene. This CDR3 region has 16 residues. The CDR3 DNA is TGTGCCAGCAGCCAAGACTCCGGGCGGGGAGTCGCTGAGCAGTTCTTC. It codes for CASSQDSGRGVAEQFF.

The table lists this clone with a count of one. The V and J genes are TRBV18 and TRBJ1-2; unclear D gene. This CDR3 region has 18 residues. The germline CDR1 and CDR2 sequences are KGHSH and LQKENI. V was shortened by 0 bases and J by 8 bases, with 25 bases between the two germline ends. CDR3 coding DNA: TGTGCCAGCTCACCACCCTGGGAGTTTAACTCGGAGCGGCAGGGCTACACCTTC. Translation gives CASSPPWEFNSERQGYTF.

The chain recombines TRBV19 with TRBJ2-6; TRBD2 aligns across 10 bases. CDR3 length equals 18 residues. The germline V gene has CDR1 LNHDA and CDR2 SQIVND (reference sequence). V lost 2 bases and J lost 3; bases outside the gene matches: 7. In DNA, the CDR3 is TGTGCCAGTAGTATAAGCGGGAGGGCCTCGCGTGGGGCCAACGTCCTGACTTTC. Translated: CASSISGRASRGANVLTF. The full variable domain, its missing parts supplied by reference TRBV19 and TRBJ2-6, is DGGITQSPKYLFRKEGQNVTLSCEQNLNHDAMYWYRQDPGQGLRLIYYSQIVNDFQKGDIAEGYSVSREKKESFPLTVTSAQKNPTAFYLCASSISGRASRGANVLTFGAGSRLTVL.

The CDR3 DNA follows: TGTGCCAGCGAGCAGCGGGAGGGCCACGGGACCCAGTACTTC. Its protein is CASEQREGHGTQYF. The chain is built from TRBV3-1 (or the pseudogene TRBV3-2) and TRBJ2-5, with 10 bases aligning to TRBD2. Looked up from germline, CDR1 is LGHDT and CDR2 is YNNKEL (reference sequence). Losses at the gene ends were 8 bases for V and 7 bases for J; bases not matched to a gene: 10. The CDR3 is made up of 14 amino acids.

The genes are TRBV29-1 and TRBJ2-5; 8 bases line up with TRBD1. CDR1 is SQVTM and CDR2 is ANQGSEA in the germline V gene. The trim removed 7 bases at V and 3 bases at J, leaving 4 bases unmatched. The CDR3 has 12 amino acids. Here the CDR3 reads CSGLTGEETQYF. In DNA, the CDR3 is TGCAGCGGCTTGACAGGGGAAGAGACCCAGTACTTC. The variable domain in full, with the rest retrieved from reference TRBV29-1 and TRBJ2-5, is SAVISQKPSRDICQRGTSLTIQCQVDSQVTMMFWYRQQPGQSLTLIATANQGSEATYESGFVIDKFPISRPNLTFSTLTVSNMSPEDSSIYLCSGLTGEETQYFGPGTRLLVL.

The CDR3 DNA sequence: TGCGCCAGCAGCCAAGCAGGGGCCTACAATGAGCAGTTCTTC. This gives the protein CASSQAGAYNEQFF. The chain couples TRBV4-1 to TRBJ2-1; D may be TRBD1 (6 bases). Germline CDR1 is MGHRA and CDR2 is YSYEKL. The V end was cut by 1 base, the J end by 2 bases, with 6 bases between. The length of the CDR3 is 14 residues.

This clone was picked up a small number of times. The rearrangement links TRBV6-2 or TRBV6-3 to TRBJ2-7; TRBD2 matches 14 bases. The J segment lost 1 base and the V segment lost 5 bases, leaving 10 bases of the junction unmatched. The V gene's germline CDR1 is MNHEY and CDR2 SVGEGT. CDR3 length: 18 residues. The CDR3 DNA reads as TGTGCCAGCAGTACCAGACTAGCGGGAGGGCCAAGTTCCTACGAGCAGTACTTC. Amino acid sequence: CASSTRLAGGPSSYEQYF.

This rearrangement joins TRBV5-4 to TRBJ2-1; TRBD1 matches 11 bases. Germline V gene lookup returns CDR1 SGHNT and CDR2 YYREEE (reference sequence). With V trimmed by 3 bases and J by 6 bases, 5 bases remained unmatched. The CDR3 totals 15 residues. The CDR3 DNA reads TGTGCCAGCAGCTATCGGACAGGGGGCCTCAATGAGCAGTTCTTC. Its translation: CASSYRTGGLNEQFF.

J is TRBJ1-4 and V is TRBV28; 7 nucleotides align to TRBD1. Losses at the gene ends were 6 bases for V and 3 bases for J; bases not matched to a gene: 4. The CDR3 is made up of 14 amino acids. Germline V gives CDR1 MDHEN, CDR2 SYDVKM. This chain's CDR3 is CASSPQGSNEKLFF. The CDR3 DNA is TGTGCCAGCAGCCCACAGGGGTCTAATGAAAAACTGTTTTTT.

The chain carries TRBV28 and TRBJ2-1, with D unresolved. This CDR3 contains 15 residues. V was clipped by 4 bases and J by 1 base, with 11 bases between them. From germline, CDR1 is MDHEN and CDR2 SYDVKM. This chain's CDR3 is CASSSALKSYNEQFF. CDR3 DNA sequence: TGTGCCAGCAGTTCCGCTCTAAAGTCCTACAATGAGCAGTTCTTC. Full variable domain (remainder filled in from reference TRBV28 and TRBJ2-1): DVKVTQSSRYLVKRTGEKVFLECVQDMDHENMFWYRQDPGLGLRLIYFSYDVKMKEKGDIPEGYSVSREKKERFSLILESASTNQTSMYLCASSSALKSYNEQFFGPGTRLTVL.

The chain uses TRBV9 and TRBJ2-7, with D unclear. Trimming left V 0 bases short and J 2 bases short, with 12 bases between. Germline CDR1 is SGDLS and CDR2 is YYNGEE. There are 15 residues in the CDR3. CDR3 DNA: TGTGCCAGCAGCGTAGGGGCAGATCTTACCTACGAGCAGTACTTC. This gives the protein CASSVGADLTYEQYF.

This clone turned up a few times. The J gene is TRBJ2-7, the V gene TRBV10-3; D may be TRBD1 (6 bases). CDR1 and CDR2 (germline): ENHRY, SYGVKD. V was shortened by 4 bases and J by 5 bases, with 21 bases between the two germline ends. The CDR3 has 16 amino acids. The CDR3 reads CAISGTSGQIRNEQYF. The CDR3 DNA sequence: TGTGCCATCAGTGGGACCTCCGGACAGATAAGGAACGAGCAGTACTTC.

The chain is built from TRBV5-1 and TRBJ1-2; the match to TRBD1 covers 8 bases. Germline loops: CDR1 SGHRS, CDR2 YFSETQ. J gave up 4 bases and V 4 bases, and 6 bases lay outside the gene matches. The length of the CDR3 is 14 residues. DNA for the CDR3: TGCGCCAGCAGCCTAGGACAGGGTACCTATGGCTACACCTTC. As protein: CASSLGQGTYGYTF.

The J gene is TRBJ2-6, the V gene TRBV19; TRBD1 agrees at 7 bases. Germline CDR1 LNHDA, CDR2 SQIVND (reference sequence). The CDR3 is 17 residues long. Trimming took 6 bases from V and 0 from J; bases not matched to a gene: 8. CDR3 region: CASRPHRGPSGANVLTF. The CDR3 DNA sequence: TGTGCCAGTAGACCGCACAGGGGCCCCTCTGGGGCCAACGTCCTGACTTTC.